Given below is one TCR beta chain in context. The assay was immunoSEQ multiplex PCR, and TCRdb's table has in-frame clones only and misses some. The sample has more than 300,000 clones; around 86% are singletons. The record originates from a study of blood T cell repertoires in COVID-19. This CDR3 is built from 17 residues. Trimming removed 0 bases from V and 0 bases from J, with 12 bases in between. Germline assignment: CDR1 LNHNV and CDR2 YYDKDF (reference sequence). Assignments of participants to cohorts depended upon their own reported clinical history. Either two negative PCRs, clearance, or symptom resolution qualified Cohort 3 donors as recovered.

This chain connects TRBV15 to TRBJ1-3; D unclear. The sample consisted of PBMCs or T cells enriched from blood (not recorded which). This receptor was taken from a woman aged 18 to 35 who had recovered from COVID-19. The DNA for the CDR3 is TGTGCCACCAGCAGAGATTGGTCCGTCAGCTCTGGAAACACCATATATTTT. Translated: CATSRDWSVSSGNTIYF. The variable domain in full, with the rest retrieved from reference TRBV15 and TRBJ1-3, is DAMVIQNPRYQVTQFGKPVTLSCSQTLNHNVMYWYQQKSSQAPKLLFHYYDKDFNNEADTPDNFQSRRPNTSFCFLDIRSPGLGDTAMYLCATSRDWSVSSGNTIYFGEGSWLTVV.